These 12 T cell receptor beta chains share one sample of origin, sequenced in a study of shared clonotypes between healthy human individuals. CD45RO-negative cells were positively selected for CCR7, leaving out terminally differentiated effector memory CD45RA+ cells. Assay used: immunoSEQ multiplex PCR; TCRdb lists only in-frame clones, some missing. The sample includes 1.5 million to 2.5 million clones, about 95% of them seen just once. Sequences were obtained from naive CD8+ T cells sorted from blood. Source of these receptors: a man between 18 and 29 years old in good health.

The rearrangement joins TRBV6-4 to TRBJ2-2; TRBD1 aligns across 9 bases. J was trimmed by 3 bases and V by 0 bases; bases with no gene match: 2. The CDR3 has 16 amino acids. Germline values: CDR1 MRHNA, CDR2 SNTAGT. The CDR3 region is CASSDSTGGYTGELFF. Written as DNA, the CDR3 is TGTGCCAGCAGTGACTCAACAGGGGGCTACACCGGGGAGCTGTTTTTT.

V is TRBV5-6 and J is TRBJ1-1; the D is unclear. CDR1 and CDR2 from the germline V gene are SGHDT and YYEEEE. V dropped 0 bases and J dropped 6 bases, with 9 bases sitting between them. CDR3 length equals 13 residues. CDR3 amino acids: CASSLEGSSEAFF. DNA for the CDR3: TGTGCCAGCAGCTTGGAAGGTTCTTCTGAAGCTTTCTTT.

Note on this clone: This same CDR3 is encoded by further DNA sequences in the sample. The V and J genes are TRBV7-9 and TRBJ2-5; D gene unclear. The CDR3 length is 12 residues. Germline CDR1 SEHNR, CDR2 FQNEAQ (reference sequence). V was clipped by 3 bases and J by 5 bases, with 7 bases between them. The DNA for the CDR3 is TGTGCCAGCAGCTTGTTTGAGGAGACCCAGTACTTC. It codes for CASSLFEETQYF.

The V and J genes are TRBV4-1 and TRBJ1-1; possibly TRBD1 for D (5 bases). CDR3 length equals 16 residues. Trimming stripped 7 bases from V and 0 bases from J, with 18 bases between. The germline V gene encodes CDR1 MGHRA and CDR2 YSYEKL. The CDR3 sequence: CASTHGQGLMNTEAFF. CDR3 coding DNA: TGCGCCAGCACCCACGGGCAGGGCCTCATGAACACTGAAGCTTTCTTT.

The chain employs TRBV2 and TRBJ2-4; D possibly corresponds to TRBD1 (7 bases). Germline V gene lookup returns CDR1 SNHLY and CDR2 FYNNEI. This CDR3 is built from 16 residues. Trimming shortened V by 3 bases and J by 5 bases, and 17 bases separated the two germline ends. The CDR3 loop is CASSDLQGTWENIQYF. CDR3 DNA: TGTGCCAGCAGTGACTTACAGGGGACTTGGGAAAACATTCAGTACTTC.

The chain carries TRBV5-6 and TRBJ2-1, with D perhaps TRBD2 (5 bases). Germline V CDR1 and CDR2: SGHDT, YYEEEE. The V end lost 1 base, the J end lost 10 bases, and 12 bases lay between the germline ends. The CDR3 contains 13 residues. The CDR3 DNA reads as TGTGCCAGCAGCTTGATGGCTAGCAAAGAGCAGTTCTTC. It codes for CASSLMASKEQFF.

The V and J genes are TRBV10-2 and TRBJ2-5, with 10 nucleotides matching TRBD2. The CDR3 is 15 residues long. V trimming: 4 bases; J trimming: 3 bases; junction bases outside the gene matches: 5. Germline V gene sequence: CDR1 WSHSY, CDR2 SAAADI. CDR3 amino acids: CASSVKLAGEETQYF. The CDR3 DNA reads TGCGCCAGCAGTGTAAAGCTAGCGGGGGAAGAGACCCAGTACTTC.

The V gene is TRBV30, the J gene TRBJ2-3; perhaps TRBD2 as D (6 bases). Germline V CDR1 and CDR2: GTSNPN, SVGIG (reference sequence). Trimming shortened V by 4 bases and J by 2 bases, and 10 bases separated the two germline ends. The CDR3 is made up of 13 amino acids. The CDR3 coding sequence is TGTGCCTGGAAGGGACTCGACACAGATACGCAGTATTTT. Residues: CAWKGLDTDTQYF.

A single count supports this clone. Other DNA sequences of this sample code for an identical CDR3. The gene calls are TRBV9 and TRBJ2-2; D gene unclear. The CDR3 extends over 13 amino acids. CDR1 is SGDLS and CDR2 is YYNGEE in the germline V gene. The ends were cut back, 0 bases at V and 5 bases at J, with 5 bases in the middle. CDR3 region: CASSVDGTGELFF. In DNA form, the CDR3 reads TGTGCCAGCAGCGTAGATGGGACCGGGGAGCTGTTTTTT.

CDR3 nucleotides: TGTGCCAGCAGCACTTTCGATCGATCAAAACGTTCAGATACGCAGTATTTT. Translation gives CASSTFDRSKRSDTQYF. The rearrangement links TRBV28 to TRBJ2-3; D gene uncertain. Per the germline V gene, CDR1 is MDHEN and CDR2 is SYDVKM. This CDR3 is built from 17 residues. Trimming shortened V by 6 bases and J by 4 bases, and 23 bases separated the two germline ends.

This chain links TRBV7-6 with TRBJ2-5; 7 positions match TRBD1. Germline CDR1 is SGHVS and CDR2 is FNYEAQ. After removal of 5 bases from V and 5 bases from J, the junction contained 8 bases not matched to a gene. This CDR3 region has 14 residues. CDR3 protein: CASSLYDRAETQYF. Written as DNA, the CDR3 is TGTGCCAGCAGCCTATACGACAGGGCGGAGACCCAGTACTTC.

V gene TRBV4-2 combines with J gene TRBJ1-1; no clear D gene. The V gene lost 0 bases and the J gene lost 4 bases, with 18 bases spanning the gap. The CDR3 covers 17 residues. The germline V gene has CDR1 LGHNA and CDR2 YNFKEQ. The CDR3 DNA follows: TGTGCCAGCAGCCAAGAGTCGGTGGAGGGTGAAGGCACTGAAGCTTTCTTT. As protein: CASSQESVEGEGTEAFF.